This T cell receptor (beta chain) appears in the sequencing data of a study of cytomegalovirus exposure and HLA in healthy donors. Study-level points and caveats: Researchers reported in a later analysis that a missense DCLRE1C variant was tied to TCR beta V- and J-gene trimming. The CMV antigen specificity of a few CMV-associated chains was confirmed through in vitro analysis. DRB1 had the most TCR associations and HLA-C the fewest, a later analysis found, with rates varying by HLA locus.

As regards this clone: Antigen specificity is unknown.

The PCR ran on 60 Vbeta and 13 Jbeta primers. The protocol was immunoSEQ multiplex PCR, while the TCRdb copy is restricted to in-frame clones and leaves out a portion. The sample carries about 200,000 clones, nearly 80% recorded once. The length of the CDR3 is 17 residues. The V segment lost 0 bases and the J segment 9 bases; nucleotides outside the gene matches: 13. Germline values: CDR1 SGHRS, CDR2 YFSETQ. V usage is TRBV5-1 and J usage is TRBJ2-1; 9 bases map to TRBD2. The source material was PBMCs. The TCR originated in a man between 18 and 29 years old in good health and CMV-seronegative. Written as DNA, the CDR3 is TGCGCCAGCAGCTTGGCCGGGACTAGCTCATTATCCAGTGAGCAGTTCTTC. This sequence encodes CASSLAGTSSLSSEQFF.